What follows is one T cell receptor beta chain and its context. Its antigen is not identified. Profiled with immunoSEQ multiplex PCR; TCRdb holds only in-frame clones, not every one. Of about 74,000 clones in the sample, 77% were seen once. Having been cultured for about ten days, the cells underwent CD4+ T cell isolation. This record belongs to a study of vaccination effects on CD4 cells after COVID-19. This sample comprised CD4+ T cells from PBMCs cultured without peptide, obtained before COVID-19 vaccination. The clonotype was recovered from a human donor who received a COVID-19 vaccine.

The CDR3 here is CSVVQGGETQYF. CDR3 bases: TGCAGCGTTGTTCAGGGAGGCGAGACCCAGTACTTC. The rearrangement links TRBV29-1 to TRBJ2-5, with D maybe TRBD2 (6 bases). The CDR3 runs 12 residues. Trimming took 4 bases from V and 5 from J, leaving 11 bases between them. Germline V CDR1 and CDR2: SQVTM, ANQGSEA.